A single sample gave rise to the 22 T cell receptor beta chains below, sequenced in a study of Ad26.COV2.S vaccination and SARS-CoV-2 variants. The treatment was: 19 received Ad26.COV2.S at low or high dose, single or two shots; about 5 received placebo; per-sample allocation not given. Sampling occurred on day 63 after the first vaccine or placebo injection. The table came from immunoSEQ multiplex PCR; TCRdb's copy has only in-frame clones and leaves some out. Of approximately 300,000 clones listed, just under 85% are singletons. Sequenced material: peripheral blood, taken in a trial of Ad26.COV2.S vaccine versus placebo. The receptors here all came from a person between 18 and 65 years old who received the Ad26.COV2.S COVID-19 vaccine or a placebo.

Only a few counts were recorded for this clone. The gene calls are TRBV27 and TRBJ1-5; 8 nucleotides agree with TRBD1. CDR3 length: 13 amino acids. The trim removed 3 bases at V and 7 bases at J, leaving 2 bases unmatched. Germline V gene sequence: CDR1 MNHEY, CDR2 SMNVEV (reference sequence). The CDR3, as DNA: TGTGCCAGCAGTTTGACAGGGGAACAGCCCCAGCATTTT. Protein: CASSLTGEQPQHF.

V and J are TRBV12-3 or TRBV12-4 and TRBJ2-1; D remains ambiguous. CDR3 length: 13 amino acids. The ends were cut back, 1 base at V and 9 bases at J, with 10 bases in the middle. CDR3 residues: CASSLVSNGEQFF. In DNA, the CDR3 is TGTGCCAGCAGTTTAGTTAGTAACGGTGAGCAGTTCTTC.

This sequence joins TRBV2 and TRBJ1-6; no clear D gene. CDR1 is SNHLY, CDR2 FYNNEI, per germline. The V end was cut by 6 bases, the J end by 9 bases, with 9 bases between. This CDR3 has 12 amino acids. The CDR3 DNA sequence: TGTGCCAGCAGGAAAGGGCTTTCACCCCTCCACTTT. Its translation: CASRKGLSPLHF.

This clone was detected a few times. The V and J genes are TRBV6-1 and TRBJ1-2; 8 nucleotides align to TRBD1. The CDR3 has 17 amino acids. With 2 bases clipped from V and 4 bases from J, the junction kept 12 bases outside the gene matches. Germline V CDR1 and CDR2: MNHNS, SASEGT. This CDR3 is CASSELRTGPGVYGYTF. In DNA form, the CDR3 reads TGTGCCAGCAGTGAACTACGGACAGGGCCAGGAGTCTATGGCTACACCTTC.

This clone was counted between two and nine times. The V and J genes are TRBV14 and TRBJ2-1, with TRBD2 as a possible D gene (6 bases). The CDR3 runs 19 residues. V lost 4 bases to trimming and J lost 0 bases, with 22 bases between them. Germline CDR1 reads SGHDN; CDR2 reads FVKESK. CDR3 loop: CASSPLRGGPGASYNEQFF. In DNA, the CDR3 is TGTGCCAGCAGCCCACTACGCGGAGGGCCTGGGGCCTCCTACAATGAGCAGTTCTTC.

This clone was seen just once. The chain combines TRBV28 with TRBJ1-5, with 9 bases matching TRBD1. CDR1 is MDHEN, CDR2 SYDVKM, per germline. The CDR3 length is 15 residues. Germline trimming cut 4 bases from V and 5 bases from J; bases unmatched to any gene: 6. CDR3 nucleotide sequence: TGTGCCAGCAGTTCGCCCGGACAGGGGCATCAGCCCCAGCATTTT. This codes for CASSSPGQGHQPQHF.

CDR3 protein: CASLALVQEKLFF. In nucleotides, the CDR3 is TGTGCCAGCTTGGCACTAGTTCAGGAAAAACTGTTTTTT. V usage is TRBV28 and J usage is TRBJ1-4, with no clear D. CDR1 is MDHEN, CDR2 SYDVKM, per germline. This CDR3 is 13 amino acids long. V was shortened by 8 bases and J by 8 bases, with 15 bases between the two germline ends. Variable domain in full (rest from reference TRBV28 and TRBJ1-4): DVKVTQSSRYLVKRTGEKVFLECVQDMDHENMFWYRQDPGLGLRLIYFSYDVKMKEKGDIPEGYSVSREKKERFSLILESASTNQTSMYLCASLALVQEKLFFGSGTQLSVL.

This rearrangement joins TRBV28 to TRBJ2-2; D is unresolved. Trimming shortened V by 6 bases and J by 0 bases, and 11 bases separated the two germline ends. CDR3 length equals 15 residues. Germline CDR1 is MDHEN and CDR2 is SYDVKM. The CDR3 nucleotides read TGTGCCAGCAGGGCTAGTACGGCGAACACCGGGGAGCTGTTTTTT. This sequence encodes CASRASTANTGELFF. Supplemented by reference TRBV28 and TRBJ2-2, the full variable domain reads DVKVTQSSRYLVKRTGEKVFLECVQDMDHENMFWYRQDPGLGLRLIYFSYDVKMKEKGDIPEGYSVSREKKERFSLILESASTNQTSMYLCASRASTANTGELFFGEGSRLTVL.

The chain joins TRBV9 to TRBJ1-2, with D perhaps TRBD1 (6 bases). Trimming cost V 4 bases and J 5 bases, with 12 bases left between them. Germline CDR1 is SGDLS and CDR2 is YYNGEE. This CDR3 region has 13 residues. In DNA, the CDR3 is TGTGCCAGCAGCCCCAGGGACATTTATGGCTACACCTTC. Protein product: CASSPRDIYGYTF.

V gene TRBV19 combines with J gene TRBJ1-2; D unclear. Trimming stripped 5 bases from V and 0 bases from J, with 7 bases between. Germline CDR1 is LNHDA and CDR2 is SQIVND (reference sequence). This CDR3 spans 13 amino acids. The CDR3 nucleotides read TGTGCCAGTAGTCGGACCCCTAACTATGGCTACACCTTC. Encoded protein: CASSRTPNYGYTF.

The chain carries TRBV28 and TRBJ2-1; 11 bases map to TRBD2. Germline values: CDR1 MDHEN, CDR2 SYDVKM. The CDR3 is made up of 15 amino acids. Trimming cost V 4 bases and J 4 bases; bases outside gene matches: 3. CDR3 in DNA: TGTGCCAGCAGTTCCGGGACTAGCGGATACAATGAGCAGTTCTTC. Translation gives CASSSGTSGYNEQFF. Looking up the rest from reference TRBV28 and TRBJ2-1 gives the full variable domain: DVKVTQSSRYLVKRTGEKVFLECVQDMDHENMFWYRQDPGLGLRLIYFSYDVKMKEKGDIPEGYSVSREKKERFSLILESASTNQTSMYLCASSSGTSGYNEQFFGPGTRLTVL.

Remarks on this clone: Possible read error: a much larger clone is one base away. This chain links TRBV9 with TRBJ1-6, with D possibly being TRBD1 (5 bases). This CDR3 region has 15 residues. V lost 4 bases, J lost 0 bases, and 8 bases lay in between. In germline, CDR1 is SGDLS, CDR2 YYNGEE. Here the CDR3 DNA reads TGTGCCAGCAGCTACGACAGCTCCTATAATTCACCCCTCCACTTT. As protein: CASSYDSSYNSPLHF.

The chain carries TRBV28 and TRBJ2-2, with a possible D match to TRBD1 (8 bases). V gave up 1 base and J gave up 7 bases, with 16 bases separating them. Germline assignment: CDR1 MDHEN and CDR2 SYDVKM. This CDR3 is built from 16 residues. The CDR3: CASSLLSTGGDGELFF. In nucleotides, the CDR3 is TGTGCCAGCAGTTTATTATCAACAGGGGGGGACGGGGAGCTGTTTTTT.

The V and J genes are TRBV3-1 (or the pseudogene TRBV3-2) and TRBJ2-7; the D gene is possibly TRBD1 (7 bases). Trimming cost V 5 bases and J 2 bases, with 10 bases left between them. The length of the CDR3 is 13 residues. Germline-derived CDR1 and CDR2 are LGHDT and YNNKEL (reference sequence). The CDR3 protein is CASSAGQPYEQYF. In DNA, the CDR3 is TGTGCCAGCAGCGCGGGACAGCCCTACGAGCAGTACTTC.

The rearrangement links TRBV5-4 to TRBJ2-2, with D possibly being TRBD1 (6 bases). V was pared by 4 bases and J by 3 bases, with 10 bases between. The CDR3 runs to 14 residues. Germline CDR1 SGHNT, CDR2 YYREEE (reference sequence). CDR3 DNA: TGTGCCAGCAGCCCACAGGGCTACACCGGGGAGCTGTTTTTT. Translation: CASSPQGYTGELFF. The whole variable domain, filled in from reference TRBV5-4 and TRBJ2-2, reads ETGVTQSPTHLIKTRGQQVTLRCSSQSGHNTVSWYQQALGQGPQFIFQYYREEENGRGNFPPRFSGLQFPNYSSELNVNALELDDSALYLCASSPQGYTGELFFGEGSRLTVL.

The CDR3 reads CASSSGQGIGVVNTEAFF. The CDR3 DNA sequence: TGCGCCAGCAGCTCGGGACAGGGGATCGGGGTCGTGAACACTGAAGCTTTCTTT. The rearrangement uses TRBV10-1 and TRBJ1-1; 10 bases align to TRBD1. The germline gives CDR1 WNHNN, CDR2 SYGVQD (reference sequence). The length of the CDR3 is 18 residues. The J segment lost 0 bases and the V segment lost 6 bases, leaving 13 bases of the junction unmatched.

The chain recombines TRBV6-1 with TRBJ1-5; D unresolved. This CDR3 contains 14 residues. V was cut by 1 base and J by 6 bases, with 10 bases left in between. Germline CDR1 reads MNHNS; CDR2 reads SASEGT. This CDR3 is CASSEVPVSQPQHF. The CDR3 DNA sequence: TGTGCCAGCAGTGAAGTTCCTGTAAGTCAGCCCCAGCATTTT.

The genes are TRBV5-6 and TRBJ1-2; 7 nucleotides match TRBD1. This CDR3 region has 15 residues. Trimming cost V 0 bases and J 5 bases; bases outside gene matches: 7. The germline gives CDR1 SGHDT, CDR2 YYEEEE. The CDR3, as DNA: TGTGCCAGCAGCTTGGCCTCGGGACAGCCGTATGGCTACACCTTC. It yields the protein CASSLASGQPYGYTF.

The CDR3 sequence: CASLGAGNQPQHF. For the CDR3, the DNA is TGTGCCAGCCTCGGTGCCGGCAATCAGCCCCAGCATTTT. The rearrangement links TRBV18 to TRBJ1-5, with D hard to call. The V gene lost 8 bases and the J gene lost 2 bases, with 10 bases spanning the gap. The CDR3 covers 13 residues. The germline gives CDR1 KGHSH, CDR2 LQKENI.

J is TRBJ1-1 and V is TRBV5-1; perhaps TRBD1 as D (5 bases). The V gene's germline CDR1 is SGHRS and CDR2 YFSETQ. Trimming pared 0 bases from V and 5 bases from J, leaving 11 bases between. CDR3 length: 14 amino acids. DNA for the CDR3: TGCGCCAGCAGCTTGGGGGGCGCGGGGACTGAAGCTTTCTTT. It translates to CASSLGGAGTEAFF.

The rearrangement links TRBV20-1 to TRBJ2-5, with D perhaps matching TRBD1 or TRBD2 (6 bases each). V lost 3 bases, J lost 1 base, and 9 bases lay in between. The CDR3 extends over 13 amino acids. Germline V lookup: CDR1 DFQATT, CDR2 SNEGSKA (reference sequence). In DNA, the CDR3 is TGCAGTGCTAGTTGGGGGGCCCAAGAGACCCAGTACTTC. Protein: CSASWGAQETQYF.

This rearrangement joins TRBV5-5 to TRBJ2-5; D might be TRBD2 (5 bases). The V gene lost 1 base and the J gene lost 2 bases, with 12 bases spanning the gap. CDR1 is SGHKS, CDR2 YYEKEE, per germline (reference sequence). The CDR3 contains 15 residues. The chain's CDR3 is CASSLQATGQETQYF. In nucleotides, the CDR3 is TGTGCCAGCAGCTTGCAGGCGACGGGGCAAGAGACCCAGTACTTC.